Below are 14 T cell receptor beta chains sequenced from a single sample in a study of shared clonotypes between healthy human individuals. Clones were sequenced by immunoSEQ multiplex PCR, and TCRdb holds only the in-frame ones, with some missing. The repertoire holds roughly 2.6 million clones, with more than 80% as singletons. The sample was naive CD4+ T cells sorted from blood. The subset is: CD45RA+ positively selected. These receptors were taken from a man aged 18 to 35 in good health.

This chain joins TRBV5-1 and TRBJ1-1; D not certain. The CDR3 totals 14 residues. CDR1 and CDR2 (germline): SGHRS, YFSETQ. V lost 0 bases and J lost 4, with 10 bases in between. Written as DNA, the CDR3 is TGCGCCAGCAGCTTGGGGGAGAGGGCCACTGAAGCTTTCTTT. Translating gives CASSLGERATEAFF.

CDR3 bases: TGTGCCAGTAGTCCCTCGAAGACAGGGGCCAAAAACATTCAGTACTTC. This translates into CASSPSKTGAKNIQYF. This chain links TRBV19 with TRBJ2-4; TRBD1 matches at 7 bases. The J segment lost 1 base and the V segment lost 5 bases, leaving 8 bases of the junction unmatched. The germline CDR1 and CDR2 sequences are LNHDA and SQIVND (reference sequence). The CDR3 has 16 amino acids.

This rearrangement joins TRBV5-1 to TRBJ2-7, with 9 nucleotides matching TRBD2. The J segment lost 5 bases and the V segment lost 4 bases, leaving 22 bases of the junction unmatched. CDR1 and CDR2 (germline): SGHRS, YFSETQ. The CDR3 contains 19 residues. The CDR3 loop is CASSARLSGTSLGADEQYF. CDR3 coding DNA: TGCGCCAGCAGCGCGCGACTCTCCGGGACTAGCCTCGGAGCTGACGAGCAGTACTTC.

The rearrangement links TRBV5-1 to TRBJ2-7; 8 bases fit TRBD2. V shed 5 bases and J 3 bases; nucleotides not matched to a gene: 7. Germline CDR1 and CDR2: SGHRS and YFSETQ. The CDR3 runs to 14 residues. Here the CDR3 reads CASSRAGGDYEQYF. The CDR3 nucleotides are TGCGCCAGCAGTCGGGCGGGAGGTGACTACGAGCAGTACTTC.

The genes are TRBV7-2 and TRBJ2-5; a possible D gene is TRBD2 (5 bases). The CDR3 totals 16 residues. Germline V CDR1 and CDR2: SGHTA, FQGNSA. Trimming cost V 1 base and J 5 bases, with 17 bases left between them. The CDR3 loop reads CASSLVDLTVVETQYF. The CDR3 bases are TGTGCCAGCAGCTTAGTGGACTTGACGGTCGTGGAGACCCAGTACTTC.

CDR3 in DNA: TGTGCCAGCTCACCACCGTCGGGGCGAGGGGGGGAAGCTTTCTTT. It translates to CASSPPSGRGGEAFF. The chain joins TRBV18 to TRBJ1-1; D is perhaps TRBD1 (6 bases). V was trimmed by 0 bases and J by 8 bases, leaving 16 bases between them. Per the germline V gene, CDR1 is KGHSH and CDR2 is LQKENI. This CDR3 is 15 amino acids long.

The chain has TRBV5-4 and TRBJ2-5; D possibly corresponds to TRBD2 (6 bases). V was pared by 5 bases and J by 0 bases, with 14 bases between. From germline, CDR1 is SGHNT and CDR2 YYREEE (reference sequence). This CDR3 contains 15 residues. CDR3 bases: TGTGCCAGCAGGTTTAGCGGCTCCAACCAAGAGACCCAGTACTTC. Translated: CASRFSGSNQETQYF.

The chain links TRBV10-3 to TRBJ2-3; no definite D call. The CDR3 contains 13 residues. CDR1 and CDR2 from the germline V gene are ENHRY and SYGVKD. V lost 6 bases to trimming and J lost 2 bases, with 9 bases between them. CDR3 sequence (DNA): TGTGCCATCAGCCGACAAGACACAGATACGCAGTATTTT. Translating it yields CAISRQDTDTQYF.

V usage is TRBV10-3 and J usage is TRBJ1-6, with D perhaps TRBD1 (5 bases). Germline CDR1 reads ENHRY; CDR2 reads SYGVKD. Trimming left V 10 bases short and J 9 bases short, with 13 bases between. The length of the CDR3 is 12 residues. This CDR3 is CATLGVGSPLHF. The CDR3 DNA sequence: TGTGCCACCTTGGGGGTCGGTTCACCCCTCCACTTT.

This clone was found a few times. Other DNA variants within this sample encode the same CDR3. The chain employs TRBV6-4 and TRBJ1-1, with 7 bases fitting TRBD1. The length of the CDR3 is 13 residues. J lost 5 bases, V lost 4 bases, and 4 bases had no gene match. Looked up from germline, CDR1 is MRHNA and CDR2 is SNTAGT. The CDR3: CASSAQGGTEAFF. The CDR3 DNA reads TGTGCCAGCAGTGCTCAGGGGGGGACTGAAGCTTTCTTT.

As concerns this clone: The same CDR3 can be traced to other DNA sequences in this sample. V is TRBV6-5 and J is TRBJ2-7; D unresolved. This CDR3 spans 13 amino acids. The V and J ends lost 3 bases and 4 bases respectively, with 10 bases between them. Germline-derived CDR1 and CDR2 are MNHEY and SVGAGI. The CDR3 loop reads CASSYSGDYEQYF. The DNA for the CDR3 is TGTGCCAGCAGTTATAGTGGTGATTACGAGCAGTACTTC.

Regarding this clone: Within the sample, other DNA sequences also encode this same CDR3. The chain carries TRBV7-9 and TRBJ2-6; D possibly matches TRBD1 or TRBD2 (5 bases each). There are 15 residues in the CDR3. V lost 5 bases and J lost 2, with 10 bases in between. Germline V gene data show CDR1 as SEHNR and CDR2 as FQNEAQ (reference sequence). The CDR3 DNA follows: TGTGCCAGCAGCCTACTAGGGGCTGGGGCCAACGTCCTGACTTTC. The encoded protein is CASSLLGAGANVLTF.

As concerns this clone: At the DNA level, this CDR3 is encoded by other sequences in the same sample as well. This chain links TRBV5-1 with TRBJ2-3; TRBD1 aligns across 10 bases. After removal of 4 bases from V and 0 bases from J, the junction contained 2 bases not matched to a gene. Germline CDR1 is SGHRS and CDR2 is YFSETQ. The CDR3 sequence is 15 residues long. Written as DNA, the CDR3 is TGCGCCAGCAGCAAGGGACAGGGGAGCACAGATACGCAGTATTTT. Its translation is CASSKGQGSTDTQYF.

The chain has TRBV4-2 and TRBJ2-5, with 16 bases that match TRBD2. With 4 bases clipped from V and 5 bases from J, the junction kept 10 bases outside the gene matches. Germline V gene data show CDR1 as LGHNA and CDR2 as YNFKEQ. This CDR3 has 18 amino acids. CDR3 DNA sequence: TGTGCCAGCAGCCCCGCCGGGACTAGCGGGGGGGCTTGGGAGACCCAGTACTTC. Translating it yields CASSPAGTSGGAWETQYF.